These T cell receptor beta chains were read from a single sample in a study of T-cell memory formation after mild COVID-19. MiXCR was run by TCRdb on the 5' RACE reads, yielding one entry per CDR3 protein. The table has 70,000 to 100,000 distinct CDR3 sequences, less than 15% seen once; the top ten hold about 25%. Specimen: PBMCs or a T cell subset sorted from them (not recorded which). These receptors were obtained from an adult woman who had mild COVID-19 (a few samples of this study predate the infection). Cell type and time point are not known. Both conserved end residues are trimmed from each CDR3. A D gene is named only where the DNA matches it firmly. For some rows the clone size is stated as once, few or many, or as a class when expanded; others skip it.

V: TRBV7-6; D: .; size: .; J: TRBJ2-5; CDR3: ASSLEGQAQDTQY
V: TRBV5-1; D: TRBD2; size: few; J: TRBJ2-7; CDR3: ASSVAGGAYEQY
V: TRBV4-1; D: .; size: once; J: TRBJ1-4; CDR3: ASSQVGGEKLF
V: TRBV2; D: TRBD1; size: .; J: TRBJ2-7; CDR3: ASSERTGLSYEQY
V: TRBV20-1; D: .; size: many; J: TRBJ2-1; CDR3: SATPPLGVYNEQF
V: TRBV7-8; D: .; size: few; J: TRBJ2-7; CDR3: ASSPPLRGTRYEQY
V: TRBV14; D: .; size: .; J: TRBJ2-1; CDR3: ASSSAGRLVLNEQF
V: TRBV6-5; D: TRBD1; size: few; J: TRBJ2-7; CDR3: ASSVDRASYEQY
V: TRBV20-1; D: TRBD2; size: many; J: TRBJ2-7; CDR3: SARDGTSYYEQY
V: TRBV4-3; D: TRBD1; size: many; J: TRBJ2-2; CDR3: ASSQLQGVNTGELF
V: TRBV12-3/TRBV12-4; D: TRBD2; size: few; J: TRBJ2-1; CDR3: ASSFLPPSGGADEQF
V: TRBV11-3; D: .; size: .; J: TRBJ2-5; CDR3: ASSLYGVQETQY
V: TRBV12-3/TRBV12-4; D: .; size: few; J: TRBJ1-1; CDR3: ASSLVNVGRHPENTEAF
V: TRBV7-8; D: TRBD1; size: few; J: TRBJ1-1; CDR3: ASSLGRQGKAEAF
V: TRBV12-3/TRBV12-4; D: TRBD2; size: few; J: TRBJ2-3; CDR3: ASSYSGGPPDTQY
V: TRBV7-9; D: .; size: few; J: TRBJ1-2; CDR3: ASSQAVEGYT
V: TRBV29-1; D: .; size: .; J: TRBJ2-1; CDR3: SVVGRDSTYNEQF
V: TRBV6-1; D: .; size: once; J: TRBJ1-1; CDR3: ASSEARRAVNTEAF
V: TRBV2; D: .; size: .; J: TRBJ2-4; CDR3: ASSDHRQNIQY
V: TRBV4-1; D: .; size: many; J: TRBJ2-3; CDR3: ASSQEKASTDTQY
V: TRBV12-3/TRBV12-4; D: TRBD2; size: few; J: TRBJ2-1; CDR3: ASRNGLVGNEQF
V: TRBV4-3; D: .; size: .; J: TRBJ2-5; CDR3: ASSQSRVRGTQY
V: TRBV7-9; D: TRBD1; size: few; J: TRBJ2-5; CDR3: ASSLELDRGQETQY
V: TRBV19; D: TRBD1; size: .; J: TRBJ1-1; CDR3: ASTPGTGKPEAF
V: TRBV20-1; D: .; size: few; J: TRBJ1-1; CDR3: SARELNTEAF
V: TRBV7-9; D: TRBD2; size: many; J: TRBJ2-7; CDR3: ASSSSGSSYEQY
V: TRBV7-8; D: TRBD2; size: many; J: TRBJ2-1; CDR3: ASSPYPGTSVDEQF
V: TRBV4-3; D: .; size: .; J: TRBJ2-1; CDR3: ASSHFGLHNEQF
V: TRBV4-3; D: .; size: few; J: TRBJ2-5; CDR3: ASSQGLFRETQY
V: TRBV20-1; D: .; size: few; J: TRBJ1-5; CDR3: SAPGPRGPQH
V: TRBV7-8; D: .; size: .; J: TRBJ2-5; CDR3: ASSLELPYQETQY
V: TRBV14; D: .; size: .; J: TRBJ2-7; CDR3: ASSYGLTVYEQY
V: TRBV5-1; D: TRBD1; size: .; J: TRBJ2-3; CDR3: ASSTGQGGTDTQY
V: TRBV7-9; D: TRBD2; size: .; J: TRBJ2-1; CDR3: ASSQTSAYNYNEQF
V: TRBV2; D: TRBD2; size: .; J: TRBJ2-5; CDR3: ASSEYFPSGVQETQY
V: TRBV18; D: .; size: few; J: TRBJ2-7; CDR3: ASSELQGSSYEQY
V: TRBV6-5; D: .; size: few; J: TRBJ2-7; CDR3: ASSYSTRGAYEQY
V: TRBV20-1; D: TRBD2; size: few; J: TRBJ2-1; CDR3: SASLGLAGDGEQF
V: TRBV5-1; D: TRBD2; size: many; J: TRBJ2-1; CDR3: ASSLAGTSGPEQF
V: TRBV12-3/TRBV12-4; D: TRBD1; size: many; J: TRBJ2-1; CDR3: ASSVRDRGGNEQF
V: TRBV14; D: .; size: .; J: TRBJ2-1; CDR3: ASSQVYGVSYNEQF
V: TRBV4-3; D: .; size: .; J: TRBJ2-1; CDR3: ASSQGRASASHEQF
V: TRBV13; D: .; size: .; J: TRBJ1-1; CDR3: ASSFTGFISGTEAF
V: TRBV5-1; D: .; size: .; J: TRBJ2-1; CDR3: ASSRPGRSINEQF
V: TRBV6-5; D: TRBD2; size: .; J: TRBJ2-1; CDR3: ASSPGLAGGPGNEQF
V: TRBV7-9; D: .; size: many; J: TRBJ2-5; CDR3: ASSSMGGIGKETQY
V: TRBV20-1; D: TRBD1; size: .; J: TRBJ2-7; CDR3: SSRDRGSYEQY
V: TRBV11-2; D: TRBD1; size: few; J: TRBJ2-2; CDR3: ASSPWTGVNTGELF
V: TRBV7-3; D: TRBD1; size: .; J: TRBJ2-3; CDR3: ASSSGTEPTFTDTQY
V: TRBV28; D: .; size: .; J: TRBJ2-3; CDR3: ASSLRAITDTQY